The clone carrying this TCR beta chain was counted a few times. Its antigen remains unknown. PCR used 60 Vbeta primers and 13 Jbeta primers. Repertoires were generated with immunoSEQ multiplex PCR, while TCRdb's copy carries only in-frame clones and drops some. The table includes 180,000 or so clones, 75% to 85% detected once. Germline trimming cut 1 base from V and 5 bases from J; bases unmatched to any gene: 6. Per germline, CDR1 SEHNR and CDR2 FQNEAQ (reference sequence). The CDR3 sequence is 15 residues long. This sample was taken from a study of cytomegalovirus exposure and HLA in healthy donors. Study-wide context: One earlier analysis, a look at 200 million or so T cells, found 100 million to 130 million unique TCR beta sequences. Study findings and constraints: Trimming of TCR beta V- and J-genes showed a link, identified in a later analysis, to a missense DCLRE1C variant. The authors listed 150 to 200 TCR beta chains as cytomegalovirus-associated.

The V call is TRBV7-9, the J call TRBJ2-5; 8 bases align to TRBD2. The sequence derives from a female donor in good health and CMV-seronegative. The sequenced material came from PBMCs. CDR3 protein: CASSLVTSGLETQYF. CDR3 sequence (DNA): TGTGCCAGCAGCTTAGTTACTAGCGGCTTGGAGACCCAGTACTTC.